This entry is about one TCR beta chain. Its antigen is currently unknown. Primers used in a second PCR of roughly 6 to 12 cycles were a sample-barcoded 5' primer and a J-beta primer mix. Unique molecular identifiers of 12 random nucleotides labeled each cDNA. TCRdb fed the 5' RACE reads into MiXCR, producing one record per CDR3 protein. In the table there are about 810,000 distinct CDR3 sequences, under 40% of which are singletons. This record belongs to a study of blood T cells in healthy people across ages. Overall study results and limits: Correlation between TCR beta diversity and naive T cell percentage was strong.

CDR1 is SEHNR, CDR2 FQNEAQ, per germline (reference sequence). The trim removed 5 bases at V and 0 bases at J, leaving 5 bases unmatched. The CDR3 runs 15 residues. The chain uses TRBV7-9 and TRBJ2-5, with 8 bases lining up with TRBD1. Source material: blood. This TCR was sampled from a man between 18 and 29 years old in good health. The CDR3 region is CASSRGDRHQETQYF. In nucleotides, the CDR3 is TGTGCCAGCAGCCGTGGGGACAGGCACCAAGAGACCCAGTACTTC. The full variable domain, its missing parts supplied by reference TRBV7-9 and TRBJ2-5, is DTGVSQNPRHKITKRGQNVTFRCDPISEHNRLYWYRQTLGQGPEFLTYFQNEAQLEKSRLLSDRFSAERPKGSFSTLEIQRTEQGDSAMYLCASSRGDRHQETQYFGPGTRLLVL.